The 20 T cell receptor beta chains below all came from one sample that was sequenced in a study of T cell responses to AZD1222 COVID-19 vaccine. Using immunoSEQ multiplex PCR, the repertoire was profiled, and TCRdb retains in-frame clones only, with some absent. Among 65,000 to 95,000 clones listed, about 92% were seen once. Sequenced material: peripheral blood, taken on day 0 of MenACWY control vaccination. The receptor set was obtained from an adult in good health.

The chain is built from TRBV4-3 and TRBJ2-7; a weak D match, TRBD2 (7 bases). Germline CDR1 and CDR2: LGHNA and YSLEER. The CDR3 extends over 16 amino acids. Trimming cost V 3 bases and J 4 bases, with 19 bases left between them. This CDR3 reads CASSHHLRGGPYEQYF. The DNA for the CDR3 is TGCGCCAGCAGCCACCACCTTAGGGGGGGGCCTTACGAGCAGTACTTC.

The chain links TRBV30 to TRBJ2-5; possibly TRBD2 for D (6 bases). V lost 0 bases and J lost 5, with 16 bases in between. The germline V gene has CDR1 GTSNPN and CDR2 SVGIG (reference sequence). The CDR3 extends over 15 amino acids. CDR3 sequence: CAWSVLRTTTETQYF. CDR3 nucleotides: TGTGCCTGGAGTGTACTAAGGACTACGACGGAGACCCAGTACTTC.

This chain links TRBV6-1 with TRBJ1-2, with 11 bases that match TRBD1. With 3 bases clipped from V and 7 bases from J, the junction kept 4 bases outside the gene matches. CDR1 and CDR2 from the germline V gene are MNHNS and SASEGT. The CDR3 covers 14 residues. Written as DNA, the CDR3 is TGTGCCAGCAGTGATGGACAGGGGGCAGGTGGCTACACCTTC. It codes for CASSDGQGAGGYTF.

J is TRBJ2-2 and V is TRBV5-1, with 9 positions matching TRBD1. The germline gives CDR1 SGHRS, CDR2 YFSETQ. The CDR3 is 19 amino acids. V trimming: 4 bases; J trimming: 5 bases; junction bases outside the gene matches: 18. The CDR3 bases are TGCGCCAGCAGCCCTCCGGGTCTCCTGCGGACAGGGGATACCGGGGAGCTGTTTTTT. Translation gives CASSPPGLLRTGDTGELFF. Using reference TRBV5-1 and TRBJ2-2 for the parts outside the CDR3, the full variable domain is KAGVTQTPRYLIKTRGQQVTLSCSPISGHRSVSWYQQTPGQGLQFLFEYFSETQRNKGNFPGRFSGRQFSNSRSEMNVSTLELGDSALYLCASSPPGLLRTGDTGELFFGEGSRLTVL.

The chain uses TRBV28 and TRBJ2-2; D is perhaps TRBD1 or TRBD2 (5 bases each). The germline CDR1 and CDR2 sequences are MDHEN and SYDVKM. The CDR3 has 14 amino acids. Trimming removed 8 bases from V and 6 bases from J, with 16 bases in between. DNA for the CDR3: TGTGCCAGCGGGACCTCAGGGTTTGCCGGGGAGCTGTTTTTT. Protein sequence: CASGTSGFAGELFF.

The chain links TRBV24-1 to TRBJ2-3; the match to TRBD2 covers 7 bases. J lost 5 bases, V lost 9 bases, and 7 bases had no gene match. Germline CDR1 is KGHDR and CDR2 is SFDVKD. This CDR3 has 13 amino acids. The CDR3 DNA follows: TGTGCCACCCGTGGCGGGGAGGGAGATACGCAGTATTTT. It codes for CATRGGEGDTQYF.

This clone was detected only a few times. The gene calls are TRBV14 and TRBJ2-7; D remains ambiguous. Germline-derived CDR1 and CDR2 are SGHDN and FVKESK. The CDR3 consists of 13 residues. The V end lost 1 base, the J end lost 6 bases, and 10 bases lay between the germline ends. Here the CDR3 reads CASSQVLEGEQYF. CDR3 sequence (DNA): TGTGCCAGCAGCCAAGTACTCGAAGGCGAGCAGTACTTC.

V is TRBV29-1 and J is TRBJ2-7, with D perhaps TRBD2 (6 bases). Germline CDR1 is SQVTM and CDR2 is ANQGSEA. Deletions cut 5 bases from V and 3 bases from J, with 14 bases between. The CDR3 consists of 13 residues. This CDR3 is CSVRPPGVYEQYF. The CDR3 nucleotides read TGCAGCGTTCGACCCCCGGGGGTCTACGAGCAGTACTTC.

The chain combines TRBV19 with TRBJ1-2; 9 bases line up with TRBD1. CDR1 LNHDA and CDR2 SQIVND come from the germline V gene (reference sequence). The CDR3 is made up of 13 amino acids. V gave up 3 bases and J gave up 6 bases; unmatched junction bases: 2. The CDR3 DNA sequence: TGTGCCAGTAGTATTACAGGGGGCAATGGCTACACCTTC. Protein product: CASSITGGNGYTF.

This clone has only one observation. J is TRBJ2-2 and V is TRBV11-2; 15 bases are shared with TRBD2. CDR3 length: 18 amino acids. V lost 5 bases, J lost 0 bases, and 4 bases stayed unmatched. Germline V lookup: CDR1 SGHAT, CDR2 FQNNGV. The CDR3 DNA is TGTGCCAGCAGCACACGGACTAGCGGGAGGGCGAACACCGGGGAGCTGTTTTTT. Its translation: CASSTRTSGRANTGELFF.

V and J are TRBV6-4 and TRBJ2-1; D not resolved. The CDR3 extends over 15 amino acids. V lost 2 bases and J 6 bases, leaving 14 bases between the germline ends. Germline V gene lookup returns CDR1 MRHNA and CDR2 SNTAGT. The CDR3 DNA sequence: TGTGCCAGCAGTGACGCCTTGGTACCGCGCAATGAGCAGTTCTTC. Amino acid sequence: CASSDALVPRNEQFF.

The chain employs TRBV18 and TRBJ1-1; D is uncertain. Germline CDR1 KGHSH, CDR2 LQKENI. Trimming removed 6 bases at V and 7 bases at J, with 15 bases between. There are 13 residues in the CDR3. The CDR3 protein is CASSSSGGREAFF. The CDR3 DNA follows: TGTGCCAGCTCCTCCAGCGGTGGGCGTGAAGCTTTCTTT.

CDR3 residues: CASSLGENTEAFF. The CDR3 DNA is TGCGCCAGCAGCTTGGGGGAGAACACTGAAGCTTTCTTT. This chain connects TRBV5-1 to TRBJ1-1, with D hard to call. The CDR3 contains 13 residues. CDR1 SGHRS and CDR2 YFSETQ come from the germline V gene. Trimming removed 0 bases at V and 1 base at J, with 4 bases between.

The genes are TRBV2 and TRBJ1-2; no clear D gene. Per germline, CDR1 SNHLY and CDR2 FYNNEI. Trimming removed 4 bases at V and 7 bases at J, with 13 bases between. The CDR3 has 13 residues. The CDR3 region is CASSVDTRGGYTF. CDR3 sequence (DNA): TGTGCCAGCAGTGTAGATACCCGGGGTGGCTACACCTTC.

V is TRBV7-9 and J is TRBJ2-6; 7 bases are a match to TRBD2. CDR1 and CDR2 from the germline V gene are SEHNR and FQNEAQ (reference sequence). This CDR3 spans 15 amino acids. J lost 1 base, V lost 4 bases, and 1 base had no gene match. As DNA, the CDR3 is TGTGCCAGCAGCTGGGGGGGATCTGGGGCCAACGTCCTGACTTTC. Amino acid sequence: CASSWGGSGANVLTF.

The chain uses TRBV3-1 (or the pseudogene TRBV3-2) and TRBJ1-2, with TRBD1 identical over 7 bases. In germline, CDR1 is LGHDT, CDR2 YNNKEL (reference sequence). With 4 bases clipped from V and 3 bases from J, the junction kept 5 bases outside the gene matches. The CDR3 sequence is 14 residues long. CDR3 region: CASSREGADYGYTF. The CDR3 DNA follows: TGTGCCAGCAGCCGGGAGGGGGCAGACTATGGCTACACCTTC.

The chain combines TRBV13 with TRBJ1-4; 7 nucleotides align to TRBD1. CDR3 size: 17 residues. The germline CDR1 and CDR2 sequences are PRHDT and FYEKMQ (reference sequence). The junction had 10 bases not matched to a gene; V was cut back by 5 bases and J by 1 base. In DNA form, the CDR3 reads TGTGCCAGCAGCACCAATACAGGGGACGAAACTAATGAAAAACTGTTTTTT. This encodes CASSTNTGDETNEKLFF.

This clone was observed a single time. One end of the junction fails to match germline, which may point to a read error. The chain combines TRBV19 with TRBJ2-1; D gene ambiguous. This CDR3 spans 14 amino acids. Looked up from germline, CDR1 is LNHDA and CDR2 is SQIVND (reference sequence). The CDR3 coding sequence is TGTGCAAGTAACGCAGACACCTCCTACAATGAGCAGTTCTTC. This gives the protein CASNADTSYNEQFF.

V usage is TRBV7-2 and J usage is TRBJ1-4, with a tentative D call TRBD1 (6 bases). Germline V CDR1 and CDR2: SGHTA, FQGNSA. The V gene lost 2 bases and the J gene lost 5 bases, with 12 bases spanning the gap. CDR3 length equals 15 residues. CDR3 DNA sequence: TGTGCCAGCAGCTTACGAACAGGGAAGAATGAAAAACTGTTTTTT. Translating gives CASSLRTGKNEKLFF.

The gene calls are TRBV11-1 and TRBJ2-1, with D tentatively TRBD2 (5 bases). The V end lost 5 bases, the J end lost 9 bases, and 11 bases lay between the germline ends. The germline CDR1 and CDR2 sequences are SGHAT and FQDESV (reference sequence). The CDR3 length is 12 residues. CDR3 in amino acids: CASSQTIGEQFF. In DNA, the CDR3 is TGTGCCAGCAGCCAGACTATAGGTGAGCAGTTCTTC.